This T cell receptor (beta chain) is drawn from a study of molecular identifiers for immune sequencing clone quantification. Study-level points and caveats: Clones above 20 RNA copies contained over 98% of effector molecules and under 1% of naive molecules.

TCRdb re-derived calls from the PCR reads in MiXCR, one entry per CDR3 protein. There are 50,000 to 65,000 distinct CDR3 sequences in the sample; roughly a quarter occur only once, and 1.5% to 2% lies in the top ten. About this clonotype itself: The antigen is not known.

The length of the CDR3 is 16 residues. Sorted cells numbering roughly 18,000 to 1,100,000, with 10%, 30% or 50% RNA, yielded the naive CD8 libraries. What was sequenced was naive CD8+ T cells from blood, with Jurkat cell RNA spiked in. Subset specified: FACS-sorted CD8+CD4-CCR7+CD45RA+ naive T cells. The genes are TRBV21-1 and TRBJ2-4; the table's TRBD2 call for D was not verified on the DNA. TRBV21-1 is recorded as a pseudogene. This sequence was found in a human donor in good health. Some libraries in this study had Jurkat cell RNA spiked in. The CDR3 region is CASSANSGGEKNVQYF. The CDR3 nucleotides read TGTGCCAGCAGCGCGAATAGCGGGGGTGAGAAAAACGTTCAGTACTTC.